A selection of T cell receptor beta chains follows, all from one sample in a study of T cells in Graves' hyperthyroidism and ophthalmopathy. TCRdb processed the multiplex PCR reads anew with MiXCR; each CDR3 protein has one entry. The profile shows about 480,000 distinct CDR3 sequences, around 15% of them singletons. Sequenced sample: blood. The receptor set was obtained from a woman aged 18-29 years with Graves' hyperthyroidism. CDR3s include the opening cysteine and the closing phenylalanine or tryptophan. The D gene is left open where the match is weak. Size is stated for part of the rows, as once, few or many counts, or as a class when the clone is expanded.

D gene: TRBD1
V gene: TRBV30
J gene: TRBJ2-2
clone size: many
CDR3 protein: CAWPRDSNTGELFF
CDR3 DNA: TGTGCCTGGCCTCGGGACAGCAACACCGGGGAGCTGTTTTTT

D gene: .
V gene: TRBV6-1
J gene: TRBJ2-1
clone size: many
CDR3 protein: CASSYGYAGNNEQFF
CDR3 DNA: TGTGCCAGCAGTTACGGATACGCCGGGAACAATGAGCAGTTCTTC

D gene: .
V gene: TRBV5-6
J gene: TRBJ2-7
clone size: many
CDR3 protein: CASNLVGTDYEQYF
CDR3 DNA: TGTGCCAGCAACTTGGTAGGTACCGACTACGAGCAGTACTTC

D gene: .
V gene: TRBV19
J gene: TRBJ1-2
clone size: .
CDR3 protein: CASRWGVYGYTF
CDR3 DNA: TGTGCCAGTCGGTGGGGGGTCTATGGCTACACCTTC

D gene: .
V gene: TRBV7-3
J gene: TRBJ2-2
clone size: many
CDR3 protein: CASSPTTGVPLNTGELFF
CDR3 DNA: TGTGCCAGCAGCCCGACCACTGGGGTCCCCTTGAACACCGGGGAGCTGTTTTTT

D gene: .
V gene: TRBV6-1
J gene: TRBJ1-5
clone size: many
CDR3 protein: CASSESTGMRQPQHF
CDR3 DNA: TGTGCCAGCAGTGAGTCAACAGGGATGCGGCAGCCCCAGCATTTT

D gene: .
V gene: TRBV20-1
J gene: TRBJ2-6
clone size: .
CDR3 protein: CSAPPGANVLTF
CDR3 DNA: TGCAGTGCCCCCCCAGGGGCCAACGTCCTGACTTTC

D gene: TRBD1
V gene: TRBV4-1
J gene: TRBJ1-4
clone size: few
CDR3 protein: CASSQRDRVVEKLFF
CDR3 DNA: TGCGCCAGCAGCCAGAGGGACAGGGTTGTTGAAAAACTGTTTTTT

D gene: .
V gene: TRBV7-3
J gene: TRBJ1-1
clone size: many
CDR3 protein: CASSLGQLTEAFF
CDR3 DNA: TGTGCCAGCAGCTTAGGGCAGTTGACTGAAGCTTTCTTT

D gene: .
V gene: TRBV27
J gene: TRBJ1-6
clone size: many
CDR3 protein: CASSLIAGKTGSPLHF
CDR3 DNA: TGTGCCAGCAGTTTAATTGCCGGGAAAACGGGTTCACCCCTCCACTTT

D gene: .
V gene: TRBV4-2
J gene: TRBJ2-3
clone size: .
CDR3 protein: CASSQDGVSTDTQYF
CDR3 DNA: TGCGCCAGCAGCCAAGACGGGGTTAGCACAGATACGCAGTATTTT

D gene: TRBD2
V gene: TRBV2
J gene: TRBJ2-1
clone size: .
CDR3 protein: CASRRGLAVYNEQFF
CDR3 DNA: TGTGCCAGCAGGAGGGGACTAGCGGTGTACAATGAGCAGTTCTTC

D gene: .
V gene: TRBV7-3
J gene: TRBJ2-1
clone size: .
CDR3 protein: CASSPAEGGGGNEQFF
CDR3 DNA: TGTGCCAGCAGCCCAGCGGAAGGGGGGGGGGGCAATGAGCAGTTCTTC

D gene: TRBD2
V gene: TRBV9
J gene: TRBJ2-7
clone size: .
CDR3 protein: CASSPSGGLYEQYF
CDR3 DNA: TGTGCCAGCAGCCCCAGCGGGGGGTTATACGAGCAGTACTTC

D gene: TRBD1
V gene: TRBV9
J gene: TRBJ1-2
clone size: .
CDR3 protein: CASSVGTGSAYGYTF
CDR3 DNA: TGTGCCAGCAGCGTAGGGACAGGGTCCGCGTATGGCTACACCTTC

D gene: TRBD2
V gene: TRBV6-1
J gene: TRBJ2-7
clone size: .
CDR3 protein: CASSEAAGAYEQYF
CDR3 DNA: TGTGCCAGCAGTGAAGCGGCGGGAGCCTACGAGCAGTACTTC

D gene: .
V gene: TRBV7-8
J gene: TRBJ1-1
clone size: many
CDR3 protein: CASSLAGGYTEAFF
CDR3 DNA: TGTGCCAGCAGCTTAGCGGGAGGGTACACTGAAGCTTTCTTT

D gene: TRBD2
V gene: TRBV7-9
J gene: TRBJ2-5
clone size: few
CDR3 protein: CASSPPGLARPQETQYF
CDR3 DNA: TGTGCCAGCAGCCCCCCGGGACTAGCGAGACCTCAAGAGACCCAGTACTTC

D gene: .
V gene: TRBV12-3/TRBV12-4
J gene: TRBJ1-5
clone size: many
CDR3 protein: CASSLGKGNQPQHF
CDR3 DNA: TGTGCCAGCAGCCTCGGGAAGGGCAATCAGCCCCAGCATTTT

D gene: TRBD1
V gene: TRBV19
J gene: TRBJ2-7
clone size: many
CDR3 protein: CASSDNRDSSYEQYF
CDR3 DNA: TGTGCCAGTAGTGATAACCGGGACAGCTCCTACGAGCAGTACTTC

D gene: TRBD2
V gene: TRBV10-1
J gene: TRBJ2-7
clone size: few
CDR3 protein: CASTSGRSYEQYF
CDR3 DNA: TGCGCCAGCACTAGCGGGAGATCCTACGAGCAGTACTTC

D gene: TRBD2
V gene: TRBV19
J gene: TRBJ2-1
clone size: few
CDR3 protein: CASSIGASGNEQFF
CDR3 DNA: TGTGCCAGTAGTATAGGGGCTAGCGGGAATGAGCAGTTCTTC

D gene: TRBD1
V gene: TRBV10-3
J gene: TRBJ1-4
clone size: many
CDR3 protein: CAIRQGQTNEKLFF
CDR3 DNA: TGTGCCATCAGACAGGGGCAGACTAATGAAAAACTGTTTTTT

D gene: .
V gene: TRBV30
J gene: TRBJ1-2
clone size: few
CDR3 protein: CAWGPGNYGYTF
CDR3 DNA: TGTGCCTGGGGGCCGGGGAACTATGGCTACACCTTC

D gene: .
V gene: TRBV5-5
J gene: TRBJ1-1
clone size: many
CDR3 protein: CASSRQRTEAFF
CDR3 DNA: TGTGCCAGCAGCCGGCAAAGGACTGAAGCTTTCTTT

D gene: .
V gene: TRBV12-3/TRBV12-4
J gene: TRBJ1-4
clone size: many
CDR3 protein: CASSSSLGAANEKLFF
CDR3 DNA: TGTGCCAGCAGTTCCTCCTTGGGGGCGGCGAATGAAAAACTGTTTTTT

D gene: TRBD1
V gene: TRBV15
J gene: TRBJ1-2
clone size: .
CDR3 protein: CATSREGQGADGYTF
CDR3 DNA: TGTGCCACCAGCAGAGAGGGACAGGGGGCCGATGGCTACACCTTC

D gene: .
V gene: TRBV7-9
J gene: TRBJ1-2
clone size: .
CDR3 protein: CASSSQEYAYGYTF
CDR3 DNA: TGTGCCAGCAGCTCACAGGAGTATGCCTATGGCTACACCTTC

D gene: .
V gene: TRBV3-1
J gene: TRBJ1-2
clone size: many
CDR3 protein: CASSLEGRKTYVGYTF
CDR3 DNA: TGTGCCAGCAGCCTGGAGGGACGGAAGACCTATGTGGGCTACACCTTC

D gene: .
V gene: TRBV14
J gene: TRBJ2-3
clone size: few
CDR3 protein: CASSSPAGWGGDTQYF
CDR3 DNA: TGTGCCAGCAGCTCACCCGCCGGTTGGGGTGGAGATACGCAGTATTTT

D gene: .
V gene: TRBV12-3/TRBV12-4
J gene: TRBJ2-1
clone size: many
CDR3 protein: CASSLGTTVEQFF
CDR3 DNA: TGTGCCAGCAGTTTAGGGACTACCGTAGAGCAGTTCTTC

D gene: .
V gene: TRBV6-1
J gene: TRBJ2-4
clone size: many
CDR3 protein: CASSDPYIRLQYF
CDR3 DNA: TGTGCCAGCAGTGACCCTTACATAAGACTTCAGTACTTC

D gene: .
V gene: TRBV19
J gene: TRBJ2-3
clone size: few
CDR3 protein: CASTLGNFYTDTQYF
CDR3 DNA: TGTGCCAGTACCCTGGGTAATTTCTACACAGATACGCAGTATTTT

D gene: .
V gene: TRBV10-2
J gene: TRBJ1-1
clone size: many
CDR3 protein: CASAVGRQEEAFF
CDR3 DNA: TGCGCCAGCGCGGTAGGTCGACAGGAAGAAGCTTTCTTT

D gene: .
V gene: TRBV24-1
J gene: TRBJ1-1
clone size: many
CDR3 protein: CAIGGRDATEAFF
CDR3 DNA: TGTGCCATCGGGGGCAGGGACGCCACTGAAGCTTTCTTT

D gene: .
V gene: TRBV6-1
J gene: TRBJ1-2
clone size: .
CDR3 protein: CASSGLRTYDGYTF
CDR3 DNA: TGTGCCAGCAGTGGCTTGAGGACCTATGATGGCTACACCTTC

D gene: .
V gene: TRBV11-2
J gene: TRBJ1-1
clone size: .
CDR3 protein: CASSYPDPSEAFF
CDR3 DNA: TGTGCCAGCAGCTATCCGGACCCATCTGAAGCTTTCTTT

D gene: .
V gene: TRBV20-1
J gene: TRBJ2-7
clone size: many
CDR3 protein: CSASGTSRHPSYEQYF
CDR3 DNA: TGCAGTGCTAGCGGCACTAGCAGACATCCCTCCTACGAGCAGTACTTC

D gene: .
V gene: TRBV7-3
J gene: TRBJ2-1
clone size: few
CDR3 protein: CASSLKSYNEQFF
CDR3 DNA: TGTGCCAGCAGCTTAAAGTCTTACAATGAGCAGTTCTTC

D gene: .
V gene: TRBV30
J gene: TRBJ1-1
clone size: many
CDR3 protein: CAWSVPEGMNTEAFF
CDR3 DNA: TGTGCCTGGAGTGTACCAGAAGGCATGAACACTGAAGCTTTCTTT

D gene: TRBD2
V gene: TRBV18
J gene: TRBJ2-5
clone size: .
CDR3 protein: CASSPYSGTSQETQYF
CDR3 DNA: TGTGCCAGCTCACCCTATAGCGGGACCAGCCAAGAGACCCAGTACTTC

D gene: TRBD2
V gene: TRBV14
J gene: TRBJ2-1
clone size: few
CDR3 protein: CASSPPGTSGSQARGQFF
CDR3 DNA: TGTGCCAGCAGCCCACCCGGGACTAGCGGGAGTCAGGCACGGGGGCAGTTCTTC

D gene: .
V gene: TRBV18
J gene: TRBJ2-5
clone size: many
CDR3 protein: CASSTGTQETQYF
CDR3 DNA: TGTGCCAGCTCAACCGGGACCCAGGAGACCCAGTACTTC

D gene: .
V gene: TRBV20-1
J gene: TRBJ1-4
clone size: many
CDR3 protein: CSASFFGRMSEKLFF
CDR3 DNA: TGCAGTGCTAGTTTTTTTGGACGGATGTCTGAAAAACTGTTTTTT

D gene: TRBD2
V gene: TRBV29-1
J gene: TRBJ2-3
clone size: few
CDR3 protein: CSGTSGRADTQYF
CDR3 DNA: TGCAGCGGGACTAGCGGGAGGGCAGATACGCAGTATTTT

D gene: .
V gene: TRBV7-6
J gene: TRBJ2-7
clone size: .
CDR3 protein: CASSYQGGPYEQYF
CDR3 DNA: TGTGCCAGCAGCTACCAGGGAGGCCCCTACGAGCAGTACTTC

D gene: .
V gene: TRBV29-1
J gene: TRBJ2-1
clone size: .
CDR3 protein: CSGRAGSSYNEQFF
CDR3 DNA: TGCAGCGGTCGAGCGGGCAGCTCCTACAATGAGCAGTTCTTC

D gene: .
V gene: TRBV12-3/TRBV12-4
J gene: TRBJ2-4
clone size: many
CDR3 protein: CASSFGNIQYF
CDR3 DNA: TGTGCCAGCAGTTTCGGGAACATTCAGTACTTC